The TCR beta chain under discussion was sequenced for a study of regulatory T cells in long-lasting Graves disease. Arm-PCR of CDR3 regions and iRepertoire HTBI primers were used to build TCR beta libraries. TCRdb reprocessed the multiplex PCR reads via MiXCR and lists one record per CDR3 protein. The sample records over 350,000 distinct CDR3 sequences, less than 25% being singletons. V shed 2 bases and J 2 bases; nucleotides not matched to a gene: 1. This CDR3 is 15 amino acids long. The time point is: persistent/refractory GD, antithyroid drugs over 5 years with positive TRAb. Construction of the TCR library relied on RNA isolated from PBMCs. Each of the patients was recruited from an endocrinology department situated in Xi'an, China. Blood from the periphery, nine milliliters in all, was drawn into EDTA tubes. This clonotype appeared many times.

The source of this sequence is a female donor with Graves disease. This specimen was peripheral blood mononuclear cells (PBMCs), taken when the disease was refractory, from a patient treated with antithyroid drugs. The V and J genes are TRBV12-3 or TRBV12-4 and TRBJ2-2, with 8 bases that match TRBD1. The CDR3 DNA is TGTGCCAGCAGTTTACAGGGGGCAAACACCGGGGAGCTGTTTTTT. Its translation is CASSLQGANTGELFF.